These 15 T cell receptor beta chains came from one sample sequenced in a study of blood T cell repertoires in COVID-19. The method was immunoSEQ multiplex PCR; TCRdb's version includes in-frame clones alone and lacks a portion of them. The data hold roughly 380,000 clones, with roughly 87% observed a single time. Material for sequencing was PBMCs or T cells enriched from blood (not recorded which). Every receptor here comes from a woman aged 30 to 39 who had recovered from COVID-19.

The CDR3 nucleotides read TGTGCCAGCAGTGAAGCGCGGGTGGGGGCGTCGAATCAGCCCCAGCATTTT. This sequence encodes CASSEARVGASNQPQHF. This chain links TRBV2 with TRBJ1-5; a possible D gene is TRBD1 (6 bases). Germline values: CDR1 SNHLY, CDR2 FYNNEI. The CDR3 is made up of 17 amino acids. Trimming removed 0 bases at V and 4 bases at J, with 16 bases between.

This CDR3 reads CASSTSAGELFF. The CDR3 DNA follows: TGTGCCAGCAGCACCAGTGCCGGGGAGCTGTTTTTT. The chain carries TRBV28 and TRBJ2-2; D is uncertain. The V gene's germline CDR1 is MDHEN and CDR2 SYDVKM. The ends were cut back, 6 bases at V and 6 bases at J, with 8 bases in the middle. The length of the CDR3 is 12 residues.

A note on this clone: Other DNA sequences in this sample translate to the same CDR3. The chain combines TRBV13 with TRBJ2-7; D uncertain. Germline lookup yields CDR1 PRHDT and CDR2 FYEKMQ (reference sequence). Between the trimmed V and J ends, which lost 3 bases and 3 bases, there was a span of 9 bases. CDR3 size: 13 residues. In DNA, the CDR3 is TGTGCCAGCAGCTTGGGTAGCAGCTACGAGCAGTACTTC. Residues: CASSLGSSYEQYF.

V is TRBV5-1 and J is TRBJ2-3, with D tentatively TRBD2 (7 bases). The CDR3 runs to 16 residues. The ends were cut back, 0 bases at V and 2 bases at J, with 13 bases in the middle. Germline V CDR1 and CDR2: SGHRS, YFSETQ. The CDR3 here is CASSLVGGAPTDTQYF. CDR3 nucleotide sequence: TGCGCCAGCAGCTTGGTTGGGGGGGCGCCCACAGATACGCAGTATTTT.

The rearrangement uses TRBV19 and TRBJ1-2, with 9 bases identical to TRBD1. Germline lookup yields CDR1 LNHDA and CDR2 SQIVND (reference sequence). Losses at the gene ends were 6 bases for V and 8 bases for J; bases not matched to a gene: 7. The CDR3 spans 13 residues. The CDR3 here is CASREQGARGYTF. The DNA for the CDR3 is TGTGCCAGTAGAGAACAGGGGGCGCGAGGCTACACCTTC.

The chain combines TRBV18 with TRBJ2-7, with D possibly matching TRBD2 (5 bases). Germline CDR1 reads KGHSH; CDR2 reads LQKENI. The CDR3 is 15 amino acids. Deletions cut 8 bases from V and 2 bases from J, with 19 bases between. Here the CDR3 DNA reads TGTGCCAGCAGGACCTCCGGGGTCGGCACCTACGAGCAGTACTTC. Translation gives CASRTSGVGTYEQYF.

This clone came up a few times. This sequence joins TRBV5-1 and TRBJ1-1; weak D call: TRBD1 (5 bases). CDR1 SGHRS and CDR2 YFSETQ come from the germline V gene. V lost 4 bases, J lost 0 bases, and 10 bases lay in between. The CDR3 runs to 14 residues. The CDR3 DNA reads as TGCGCCAGCAGCCGACAGCAGATGAACACTGAAGCTTTCTTT. Translating gives CASSRQQMNTEAFF.

The genes are TRBV11-2 and TRBJ2-4, with 10 bases lining up with TRBD2. With V trimmed by 5 bases and J by 8 bases, 15 bases remained unmatched. Germline V gene sequence: CDR1 SGHAT, CDR2 FQNNGV. The CDR3 covers 17 residues. CDR3 amino acids: CASSRLTAGGPLDIQYF. The CDR3 DNA reads as TGTGCCAGCAGCCGCCTTACAGCGGGGGGGCCTTTGGACATTCAGTACTTC.

The J gene is TRBJ2-7, the V gene TRBV5-4, with 9 bases aligning to TRBD1. The germline V gene encodes CDR1 SGHNT and CDR2 YYREEE (reference sequence). Trimming took 0 bases from V and 5 from J; bases not matched to a gene: 3. The CDR3 length is 14 residues. CDR3 nucleotide sequence: TGTGCCAGCAGCTTGGGGGACAGGGTTAACGAGCAGTACTTC. Its translation is CASSLGDRVNEQYF.

The chain combines TRBV6-5 with TRBJ1-3; D is unresolved. Germline V gene data show CDR1 as MNHEY and CDR2 as SVGAGI. The CDR3 runs 15 residues. V dropped 2 bases and J dropped 0 bases, with 8 bases sitting between them. The CDR3: CASSYAQDSGNTIYF. The CDR3 bases are TGTGCCAGCAGTTACGCCCAGGACTCTGGAAACACCATATATTTT.

This clone was picked up one time. The chain joins TRBV5-1 to TRBJ1-2; D is uncertain. Germline V lookup: CDR1 SGHRS, CDR2 YFSETQ. V lost 4 bases and J lost 1, with 11 bases in between. This CDR3 has 14 residues. The CDR3 DNA follows: TGCGCCAGCAGCCGGGGAGGAGGTAACTATGGCTACACCTTC. As protein: CASSRGGGNYGYTF.

The V and J genes are TRBV28 and TRBJ2-7; 9 nucleotides line up with TRBD2. Germline assignment: CDR1 MDHEN and CDR2 SYDVKM. J lost 5 bases, V lost 6 bases, and 11 bases had no gene match. The CDR3 has 15 residues. The CDR3: CASSPSASGKHEQYF. The DNA of the CDR3 is TGTGCCAGCAGCCCGTCGGCTAGCGGGAAGCACGAGCAGTACTTC.

This clone was picked up a small number of times. The rearrangement links TRBV7-2 to TRBJ2-7; D unresolved. Trimming took off 4 bases at V and 5 bases at J, with 18 bases between the two ends. The CDR3 is 15 amino acids. Germline loops: CDR1 SGHTA, CDR2 FQGNSA. The CDR3 coding sequence is TGTGCCAGCAGCTCCACCGCGACGAATAGCAACGAGCAGTACTTC. Protein sequence: CASSSTATNSNEQYF.

The rearrangement links TRBV11-2 to TRBJ2-3, with TRBD1 matching over 7 bases. V was pared by 1 base and J by 2 bases, with 6 bases of the junction left unmatched. This CDR3 contains 16 residues. The germline gives CDR1 SGHAT, CDR2 FQNNGV. CDR3 in DNA: TGTGCCAGCAGCTTAGTTGTCGGACAGGACACAGATACGCAGTATTTT. Protein product: CASSLVVGQDTDTQYF.

V usage is TRBV27 and J usage is TRBJ1-3; perhaps TRBD1 as D (5 bases). Trimming stripped 2 bases from V and 3 bases from J, with 8 bases between. Looked up from germline, CDR1 is MNHEY and CDR2 is SMNVEV (reference sequence). The CDR3 has 14 amino acids. CDR3 amino acids: CASSLQGHGNTIYF. CDR3 nucleotide sequence: TGTGCCAGCAGTTTACAGGGCCATGGAAACACCATATATTTT.